The rows below give T cell receptor beta chains drawn from one sample of a study of blood T cell repertoires in COVID-19. Sequencing used immunoSEQ multiplex PCR; TCRdb keeps in-frame clones, though not all of them. The sample carries over 200,000 clones, around 86% recorded once. Sequencing was carried out using peripheral blood. These receptor sequences come from a human donor in a cohort sampled during active COVID-19. Both conserved end residues are part of each CDR3. Each record gives: clone size, CDR3 length, J gene, V gene, D gene, CDR3 DNA, CDR3 protein. A D gene is named only where the DNA matches it firmly. Expanded clones get a size class; other rows say once, few or many, or leave the size out.

few 15 TRBJ1-2 TRBV5-4 NA TGTGCCAGCAGCCCGGAGGCGATTGCTGCGGATGGCTACACCTTC CASSPEAIAADGYTF
NA 15 TRBJ2-7 TRBV28 NA TGTGCCAGCAGTTATGGGGTGCGGGTAAACTACGAGCAGTACTTC CASSYGVRVNYEQYF
NA 16 TRBJ2-1 TRBV6-6 TRBD1 TGTGCCAGCAGTCCCCGGGACAGGGACCCCTACAATGAGCAGTTCTTC CASSPRDRDPYNEQFF
NA 16 TRBJ2-6 TRBV5-1 NA TGCGCCAGCAGCTTGTCCAGAGGCTCTGGGGCCAACGTCCTGACTTTC CASSLSRGSGANVLTF
once 16 TRBJ2-7 TRBV5-1 TRBD2 TGCGCCAGCAGCTATGGGGGGACTAGCAGCTCCTACGAGCAGTACTTC CASSYGGTSSSYEQYF
NA 13 TRBJ1-4 TRBV6-5 NA TGTGCCAGCAGCTGGGGGGTAGGTGAAAAACTGTTTTTT CASSWGVGEKLFF
NA 13 TRBJ1-1 TRBV7-9 NA TGTGCCAGCATCCAGGGGCCGAACACTGAAGCTTTCTTT CASIQGPNTEAFF
NA 13 TRBJ1-2 TRBV6-5 NA TGTGCCAGCTGTAGGGGGGGTTACTATGGCTACACCTTC CASCRGGYYGYTF
NA 14 TRBJ1-1 TRBV27 NA TGTGCCAGCAGCTCCGCGGGGGGCGGAACTGAAGCTTTCTTT CASSSAGGGTEAFF
NA 14 TRBJ1-1 TRBV10-3 NA TGTGCCGCGGGAAAAGGGGATGGAGGGACTGAAGCTTTCTTT CAAGKGDGGTEAFF
once 15 TRBJ2-2 TRBV25-1 NA TGTGCCAGCAGTGAATCCGGGAGGAACACCGGGGAGCTGTTTTTT CASSESGRNTGELFF
NA 14 TRBJ2-5 TRBV18 NA TGTGCCAGCTCACCACCGGGACTTAAGGGGACCCAGTACTTC CASSPPGLKGTQYF
NA 14 TRBJ1-1 TRBV27 NA TGTGCCAGCAGTTCTAACCCGTCCTCTCGTCCGGCTTTCTTT CASSSNPSSRPAFF
NA 14 TRBJ1-5 TRBV30 TRBD1 TGTGCCTGGAGTCCCGGACAGGGCCGGCAGCCCCAGCATTTT CAWSPGQGRQPQHF
NA 14 TRBJ2-1 TRBV7-2 NA TGTGCCAGCAGCATCGGGACTCCCCACAATGAGCAGTTCTTC CASSIGTPHNEQFF
NA 15 TRBJ1-1 TRBV27 TRBD1 TGTGCCAGCAGTTTATATTCAGGGGGGTACACTGAAGCTTTCTTT CASSLYSGGYTEAFF
NA 13 TRBJ2-5 TRBV5-1 TRBD1 TGCGCCAGCAGGGGGACAGGAACTCAGACCCAGTACTTC CASRGTGTQTQYF
once 15 TRBJ2-7 TRBV5-1 TRBD1 TGCGCCAGCAGAAGTGCCGGGACAGGGGCCCACGAGCAGTACTTC CASRSAGTGAHEQYF
NA 13 TRBJ1-1 TRBV5-1 NA TGCGCCAGCAGAGGGGAAAGGAACACTGAAGCTTTCTTT CASRGERNTEAFF
NA 16 TRBJ2-1 TRBV18 NA TGTGCCAGCTCGGAACAGGGTCCTGGGTCCTACAATGAGCAGTTCTTC CASSEQGPGSYNEQFF
few 13 TRBJ2-7 TRBV30 NA TGTGCCTGGGGGACTCCTACCCCCTACGAGCAGTACTTC CAWGTPTPYEQYF
NA 15 TRBJ1-2 TRBV4-1 TRBD1 TGCGCCAGCAGCCGCAAGGGACAGGGAAGCTATGGCTACACCTTC CASSRKGQGSYGYTF
NA 15 TRBJ2-2 TRBV11-2 TRBD1 TGTGCCAGCAGCTGGAACAGGGGGAACACCGGGGAGCTGTTTTTT CASSWNRGNTGELFF
NA 14 TRBJ2-3 TRBV6-5 NA TGTGCCAGCAGCCAGGTATCCCCCACAGATACGCAGTATTTT CASSQVSPTDTQYF
NA 15 TRBJ2-5 TRBV6-6 TRBD2 TGTGCCAGCAGTTCTCCCCTAGCGGGAGGGGAGACCCAGTACTTC CASSSPLAGGETQYF
once 15 TRBJ2-2 TRBV3-1/TRBV3-2 NA TGTGCCAGCAGCCAAGATGGGGCGGGGACCGGGGAGCTGTTTTTT CASSQDGAGTGELFF
few 13 TRBJ2-7 TRBV2 NA TGTGCCAGCGGAGACCCGAGCTCCTACGAGCAGTACTTC CASGDPSSYEQYF
NA 13 TRBJ1-1 TRBV28 TRBD1 TGTGCCAGCAGTTTCCGACAGGGGACAGAAGCTTTCTTT CASSFRQGTEAFF
NA 16 TRBJ2-7 TRBV6-2/TRBV6-3 TRBD2 TGTGCCAGCAGTAAGTTGGGGACTAGCGGGAGAGGTGAGCAGTACTTC CASSKLGTSGRGEQYF